The rows below give T cell receptor beta chains drawn from one sample of a study of T-cell reconstitution after alpha-beta-depleted transplantation in children. In TCRdb, the PCR reads were re-called with MiXCR into one record per CDR3 protein. The table records 300,000 to 400,000 distinct CDR3 sequences, around 25% of them present only once. The sequencing here drew on PBMCs, mostly from graft donor cells, taken 180 days after TCRalphabeta/CD19-depleted stem cell transplant. These receptors were collected from a male patient between 5 and 17 years old who had a stem cell transplant for acute lymphoblastic leukemia, so the T cells may come from the graft donor. The CDR3 runs from the conserved cysteine through the conserved F or W. Each record gives: D gene, clone size, V gene, J gene, CDR3 protein, CDR3 DNA. The D gene is left open where the match is weak. The listing skips clone size in some rows; elsewhere it reads once, few, many or a size class.

TRBD1,.,TRBV7-9,TRBJ1-5,CASSLGTGGRSQPQHF,TGTGCCAGCAGCTTAGGGACAGGGGGTAGAAGCCAGCCCCAGCATTTT
TRBD1,.,TRBV29-1,TRBJ2-7,CSVTRGQYEQYF,TGCAGCGTTACCAGGGGGCAGTACGAGCAGTACTTC
.,few,TRBV5-1,TRBJ2-5,CASSFSGGPGETQYF,TGCGCCAGCAGCTTTTCGGGGGGCCCCGGGGAGACCCAGTACTTC
TRBD1,.,TRBV28,TRBJ1-5,CASSFGTGGTNQPQHF,TGTGCCAGCAGTTTCGGGACAGGGGGTACTAATCAGCCCCAGCATTTT
.,.,TRBV12-5,TRBJ2-1,CASGRLRHGEQFF,TGTGCTAGTGGTAGGTTGAGGCATGGTGAGCAGTTCTTC
.,.,TRBV20-1,TRBJ1-5,CSARDRQVLPQHF,TGCAGTGCTAGAGATCGACAGGTTTTGCCCCAGCATTTT
TRBD1,many,TRBV5-1,TRBJ2-1,CASSLWTGSYNEQFF,TGCGCCAGCAGCTTATGGACAGGCTCCTACAATGAGCAGTTCTTC
TRBD2,.,TRBV7-2,TRBJ2-5,CASSRSGRAGETQYF,TGTGCCAGCAGCCGTAGCGGGAGGGCCGGGGAGACCCAGTACTTC
.,few,TRBV5-1,TRBJ2-3,CASSGPFTDTQYF,TGCGCCAGCAGCGGACCTTTCACAGATACGCAGTATTTT
.,.,TRBV20-1,TRBJ2-7,CSARVGRVGRYEQYF,TGCAGTGCTAGAGTGGGAAGGGTAGGTCGCTACGAGCAGTACTTC
.,many,TRBV29-1,TRBJ2-1,CSVFVLEGVEQFF,TGCAGCGTCTTTGTCTTGGAAGGTGTCGAGCAGTTCTTC
.,few,TRBV5-1,TRBJ2-3,CASSLSAGPDTQYF,TGCGCCAGCAGCTTGTCTGCAGGGCCAGATACGCAGTATTTT
TRBD2,few,TRBV4-2,TRBJ2-2,CASSQPRTSVNTGELFF,TGTGCCAGCAGCCAGCCTAGGACTAGCGTGAACACCGGGGAGCTGTTTTTT
.,few,TRBV27,TRBJ2-7,CASSLQGTLYEQYF,TGTGCCAGCAGCCTACAGGGGACTCTCTACGAGCAGTACTTC
.,once,TRBV4-1,TRBJ2-7,CASSHHRYEQYF,TGCGCCAGCAGCCATCACAGATACGAGCAGTACTTC
TRBD2,.,TRBV20-1,TRBJ2-1,CSATRGLAGLAQFF,TGCAGTGCTACAAGGGGACTAGCGGGACTGGCGCAGTTCTTC
TRBD2,.,TRBV18,TRBJ2-6,CASSTSGRAGANVLTF,TGTGCCAGCTCAACTAGCGGGAGAGCTGGGGCCAACGTCCTGACTTTC
.,few,TRBV27,TRBJ1-1,CASSKPGLQGAFF,TGTGCCAGCAGTAAACCGGGCCTTCAAGGGGCTTTCTTT
TRBD1,once,TRBV7-9,TRBJ2-7,CASSLAQPGQGPYEQYF,TGTGCCAGCAGCTTAGCGCAACCGGGACAGGGACCCTACGAGCAGTACTTC
.,.,TRBV3-1,TRBJ1-1,CASSPLTTTEAFF,TGTGCCAGCAGCCCTCTTACAACCACTGAAGCTTTCTTT
TRBD2,.,TRBV28,TRBJ2-4,CASRTGLAGGVAKNIQYF,TGTGCCAGCAGGACGGGACTAGCGGGAGGAGTAGCCAAAAACATTCAGTACTTC
.,few,TRBV9,TRBJ2-1,CASSVEAFSYNEQFF,TGTGCCAGCAGCGTAGAAGCCTTCTCCTACAATGAGCAGTTCTTC
.,.,TRBV4-1,TRBJ2-7,CASSQADFLTNEQYF,TGCGCCAGCAGCCAAGCTGACTTCCTTACAAACGAGCAGTACTTC
.,once,TRBV6-1,TRBJ2-1,CASGGGGRRYNEQFF,TGTGCCAGCGGGGGGGGCGGGAGACGCTACAATGAGCAGTTCTTC
TRBD2,.,TRBV10-3,TRBJ2-3,CAIRGLAATDTQYF,TGTGCCATCAGAGGACTAGCTGCCACAGATACGCAGTATTTT
TRBD1,few,TRBV12-3/TRBV12-4,TRBJ2-5,CASSFFSVVTGEETQYF,TGTGCCAGCAGTTTCTTCTCTGTAGTGACAGGGGAGGAGACCCAGTACTTC
.,.,TRBV5-1,TRBJ2-6,CASSSWGSGANVLTF,TGCGCCAGCAGCTCATGGGGATCTGGGGCCAACGTCCTGACTTTC
.,.,TRBV29-1,TRBJ2-1,CSVDRDSYNEQFF,TGCAGCGTTGACAGGGACTCCTACAATGAGCAGTTCTTC
TRBD1,.,TRBV7-9,TRBJ2-2,CASTFWQGEFGELFF,TGTGCCAGCACCTTTTGGCAGGGGGAGTTCGGGGAGCTGTTTTTT
TRBD1,many,TRBV5-1,TRBJ2-2,CASSLAPGQGRTGELFF,TGCGCCAGCAGCTTGGCGCCGGGACAGGGAAGGACCGGGGAGCTGTTTTTT
.,.,TRBV9,TRBJ2-3,CASSPPRGGPSTDTQYF,TGTGCCAGCAGCCCACCGAGAGGGGGTCCTAGCACAGATACGCAGTATTTT
.,many,TRBV10-3,TRBJ2-1,CAIGTSRARVDEQFF,TGTGCCATCGGGACCTCTCGGGCGCGGGTGGATGAGCAGTTCTTC
.,.,TRBV7-7,TRBJ2-3,CASSFRGLTDTQYF,TGTGCCAGCAGCTTCAGGGGCCTCACAGATACGCAGTATTTT
.,.,TRBV20-1,TRBJ2-7,CSAAGTRTYEQYF,TGCAGTGCTGCCGGGACCCGGACCTACGAGCAGTACTTC
.,.,TRBV27,TRBJ1-2,CASSLSTGKDGYTF,TGTGCCAGCAGTTTATCGACCGGAAAGGATGGCTACACCTTC
.,many,TRBV5-1,TRBJ2-3,CASSLDTSTDTQYF,TGCGCCAGCAGCTTAGATACTAGCACAGATACGCAGTATTTT
TRBD2,few,TRBV27,TRBJ2-7,CASSLIRSLAGTYEQYF,TGTGCCAGCAGTTTAATTCGCAGCCTAGCGGGAACCTACGAGCAGTACTTC
.,.,TRBV20-1,TRBJ2-4,CSANPDGLAKNIQYF,TGCAGTGCCAATCCGGACGGCTTAGCCAAAAACATTCAGTACTTC
.,few,TRBV6-6,TRBJ1-1,CASRKQGNTEAFF,TGTGCCAGCAGAAAACAGGGGAACACTGAAGCTTTCTTT
TRBD2,few,TRBV7-4,TRBJ2-7,CASSYPGTSFHEQYF,TGTGCCAGCAGCTACCCCGGGACTAGCTTCCACGAGCAGTACTTC